This T cell receptor (beta chain) was captured by sequencing in a study of blood T cell repertoires in COVID-19. In the study overall: Specimens from acute and convalescent COVID-19 originated in the United States, Italy and Spain. In each case, the material was cDNA or gDNA derived from T cells, B-cell-depleted T cells, or PBMCs.

CDR1 and CDR2 from the germline V gene are SGHAT and FQDESV (reference sequence). Deletions cut 1 base from V and 0 bases from J, with 6 bases between. The CDR3 runs 15 residues. How the authors handled the data: Amplification with reference gene primers provided the estimates of nucleated cell counts. TCRdb's copy holds only in-frame clones and misses some; the assay was immunoSEQ multiplex PCR. Clonal size and the V and J genes are those of that table, whereas D and trimming came from the DNA. The sample has under 85,000 clones; around four fifths are singletons. The sample was peripheral blood. This receptor was identified in a human donor in a cohort sampled during active COVID-19. This chain joins TRBV11-1 and TRBJ2-2, with D hard to call. The DNA of the CDR3 is TGTGCCAGCAGCTTAGAAACAGCGAACACCGGGGAGCTGTTTTTT. Amino acids: CASSLETANTGELFF.